A single TCR beta chain is shown here with its context. The clone's antigen remains unknown. The sample originates from a study of CXCR3-negative and CXCR3-positive naive CD8 T cells (dated by TCRdb to about 2019). With respect to the entire study: In total, some 140 million TRB reads were obtained, corresponding to roughly 1.5 +/- 0.3 million reads per library. The diversity and physicochemical repertoire analyses included fewer than twelve donors pooled from two independent experiments. Naive subsets from about 5 donors and memory cells from 3 donors were included in the TRBV-TRBJ cluster analysis.

Sequenced on a NextSeq 550. The Human TCR Profiling Kit (MiLaboratory) was used to prepare UMI-labeled 5' RACE TRB cDNA libraries. The full amount of extracted RNA was used for cDNA synthesis, and the full amount of resulting cDNA was used for PCR amplification. Libraries were prepared in parallel with an identical number of PCR cycles. In the authors' own workflow: About 53,000 +/- 9,400 unique UMI-labeled TRB cDNA molecules per library were extracted with MIGEC and MiXCR, with at least two reads per UMI required. On average, each library contained approximately 40,000 +/- 10,000 functional in-frame TRB CDR3 nucleotide clonotypes without stop codons. After downsampling to 5000 UMI-labeled TRB molecules per sample, diversity metrics, including normalized Shannon-Wiener and Chao1, were computed in VDJtools. For the central five CDR3 residues, VDJtools calculated physicochemical properties weighted by clonotype size, namely interaction energy, strength, volume and Kidera factor 4. The reads underwent TCRdb reprocessing, giving one record for each CDR3 protein sequence and no DNA. The authors' filters were not applied to this entry. The record for this sample contains some 48,000 distinct CDR3 sequences. The top ten clonotypes cover over 2% of the sample.

CDR1 and CDR2 (SGHRS, YFSETQ) derive from the germline V gene. Measured from the cysteine to the phenylalanine, the CDR3 is 13 residues long. No DNA is given. Results and caveats for the whole study, not just this receptor: TRBV-TRBJ usage was similar between naive CXCR3-negative and CXCR3-positive cells from the same donor, while memory cells showed distinct patterns. TRB CDR3s from CXCR3-positive naive cells showed higher hydrophobicity (lower Kidera factor 4), lower energy, and higher strength and volume indices than CXCR3-negative naive cells. Freshly isolated PBMCs were used for most assays because CXCR3 expression partially decreased after cryopreservation. Repertoire diversity was comparably high in both naive subsets but much lower in memory CD8+ T cells. Because surface CD5, which is linked to self-reactivity in mice, was comparable between the naive subsets, TCR interaction strength was also inferred from TRB CDR3 physicochemical properties.

For every CD8+ T cell subset, fewer than 350,000 cells were flow-sorted straight into RLT lysis buffer, and each subset was sorted in triplicate. To keep memory contaminants out, a stringent definition of naive CD8+ T cells was applied: CD45RO-CCR7+CD27+CD95-. Peripheral blood mononuclear cells were isolated from buffy coats by standard density gradient centrifugation. A FACSAria III was used to flow-sort naive CXCR3-negative and CXCR3-positive CD8+ T cells. Total RNA was extracted from sorted cells using an RNeasy Mini Kit. The sequence is built from TRBV5-1 and TRBJ2-7. The receptor was derived from a human donor in good health. Some clones in this sample may be carry-over from other donors' samples. Sequenced: naive CXCR3- CD8+ T cells from blood. The cell subset or site label here, explained by the study, means: CD45RO-CCR7+CD27+CD95- naive CD8+ T cells lacking CXCR3 (TNR3-). The CDR3 has the sequence CASSLHTTYEQYF.